This T cell receptor beta chain originates from a study of control samples from healthy donors and cancer patients. The CDR3 is 13 residues long. V was shortened by 5 bases and J by 0 bases, with 5 bases between the two germline ends. The germline CDR1 and CDR2 sequences are SGHDT and YYEEEE. Repertoires were generated with immunoSEQ multiplex PCR, while TCRdb's copy carries only in-frame clones and drops some. This table has about 180,000 clones, 80% to 95% appearing once. The sequenced material came from blood. This clonotype originated in a woman aged 40 to 50 in good health. This rearrangement joins TRBV5-6 to TRBJ1-4; D unclear. CDR3 loop: CASSTSTNEKLFF. The CDR3 region has the DNA TGTGCCAGCAGTACGTCAACTAATGAAAAACTGTTTTTT.